These 16 T cell receptor beta chains were sequenced from one sample in a study of PD-1 blockade in classical Hodgkin lymphoma. Sequenced by immunoSEQ multiplex PCR; TCRdb stores in-frame clones only, minus some. This sample carries 25,000 to 40,000 clones, around 68% of them seen once, and the ten largest clones take under 4.5%. As to time point: cycle 4 day 1 (C4D1), after around six weeks of nivolumab. Each and every patient relapsed after autologous stem cell transplantation, and patients got differing brentuximab vedotin exposure. The sample consisted of peripheral blood mononuclear cells (PBMCs), taken before the fourth cycle of nivolumab. The source of these receptors is a human donor with classical Hodgkin lymphoma.

This clone has only a few counts. V gene TRBV28 combines with J gene TRBJ2-7; D unresolved. Germline CDR1 is MDHEN and CDR2 is SYDVKM. The CDR3 is made up of 11 amino acids. The V and J ends lost 4 bases and 9 bases respectively, with 10 bases between them. As DNA, the CDR3 is TGTGCCAGCAGTTGGGGTACGTCGCAGTACTTC. This gives the protein CASSWGTSQYF.

This chain uses TRBV27 with TRBJ2-1, with TRBD2 identical over 8 bases. Germline-derived CDR1 and CDR2 are MNHEY and SMNVEV (reference sequence). The V segment lost 1 base and the J segment 4 bases; nucleotides outside the gene matches: 12. The CDR3 covers 18 residues. The CDR3 spells CASSLFSKLGGRYNEQFF. As DNA, the CDR3 is TGTGCCAGCAGTTTATTCTCTAAACTGGGCGGGAGGTACAATGAGCAGTTCTTC.

The V gene is TRBV7-2, the J gene TRBJ1-1; weak D call: TRBD1 (5 bases). The germline V and J ends were trimmed by 1 base and 4 bases, with 19 bases remaining between them. The germline V gene encodes CDR1 SGHTA and CDR2 FQGNSA. The CDR3 sequence is 17 residues long. The CDR3 DNA reads TGTGCCAGCAGCTTAGGCCCCGGACGAGGGAGGGGCACTGAAGCTTTCTTT. It encodes CASSLGPGRGRGTEAFF.

The J gene is TRBJ2-4, the V gene TRBV29-1; weak D call: TRBD2 (5 bases). V was shortened by 0 bases and J by 1 base, with 13 bases between the two germline ends. The CDR3 loop spans 16 amino acids. The germline CDR1 and CDR2 sequences are SQVTM and ANQGSEA. CDR3: CSVEDQSGWAKNIQYF. In nucleotides, the CDR3 is TGCAGCGTTGAAGATCAGTCGGGATGGGCCAAAAACATTCAGTACTTC.

The rearrangement uses TRBV6-1 and TRBJ2-7; D perhaps matches TRBD2 (7 bases). Per germline, CDR1 MNHNS and CDR2 SASEGT. The CDR3 has 11 amino acids. The V and J ends lost 8 bases and 5 bases respectively, with 10 bases between them. The CDR3, as DNA: TGTGCCAGCGGGGGGGGGCACGAGCAGTACTTC. It encodes CASGGGHEQYF.

The chain recombines TRBV9 with TRBJ1-5; D may be TRBD1 (5 bases). V dropped 2 bases and J dropped 6 bases, with 9 bases sitting between them. CDR1 and CDR2 (germline): SGDLS, YYNGEE. The CDR3 has 13 amino acids. In DNA form, the CDR3 reads TGTGCCAGCAGCGTCTCGGGGGTTCAGCCCCAGCATTTT. It encodes CASSVSGVQPQHF.

This chain links TRBV14 with TRBJ2-7; D gene uncertain. The germline gives CDR1 SGHDN, CDR2 FVKESK. This CDR3 has 15 residues. Trimming cost V 0 bases and J 3 bases, with 12 bases left between them. The CDR3 DNA sequence: TGTGCCAGCAGCCAAGATCTGACTGGGAACTACGAGCAGTACTTC. Amino acids: CASSQDLTGNYEQYF.

The chain combines TRBV6-4 with TRBJ1-2; the match to TRBD1 covers 7 bases. V lost 5 bases and J lost 10; bases outside the gene matches: 13. Per the germline V gene, CDR1 is MRHNA and CDR2 is SNTAGT. The CDR3 length is 14 residues. The CDR3: CASSPGGSSLNYTF. The CDR3 DNA is TGTGCCAGCAGTCCAGGGGGGTCGAGCCTAAACTACACCTTC.

The chain couples TRBV9 to TRBJ2-5; 8 bases agree with TRBD1. The CDR3 has 17 residues. Trimming removed 3 bases from V and 4 bases from J; junction bases left unmatched: 14. The V gene's germline CDR1 is SGDLS and CDR2 YYNGEE. The CDR3 spells CASSGSPGRGQRETQYF. The CDR3 DNA reads as TGTGCCAGCAGCGGAAGCCCCGGCAGGGGGCAGAGAGAGACCCAGTACTTC. Drawing the rest from reference TRBV9 and TRBJ2-5, the complete variable domain is DSGVTQTPKHLITATGQRVTLRCSPRSGDLSVYWYQQSLDQGLQFLIQYYNGEERAKGNILERFSAQQFPDLHSELNLSSLELGDSALYFCASSGSPGRGQRETQYFGPGTRLLVL.

The genes are TRBV20-1 and TRBJ2-5; D not resolved. The CDR3 has 10 amino acids. Deletions cut 6 bases from V and 5 bases from J, with 7 bases between. The germline gives CDR1 DFQATT, CDR2 SNEGSKA (reference sequence). The CDR3 DNA reads as TGCAGTGCCGGAACGGAGACCCAGTACTTC. Protein sequence: CSAGTETQYF.

The V gene is TRBV4-2, the J gene TRBJ1-2; 11 bases agree with TRBD1. J gave up 1 base and V 4 bases, and 8 bases lay outside the gene matches. Germline V CDR1 and CDR2: LGHNA, YNFKEQ. There are 17 residues in the CDR3. The CDR3: CASSLIGQGAINYGYTF. For the CDR3, the DNA is TGTGCCAGCAGCCTCATCGGACAGGGGGCGATTAACTATGGCTACACCTTC.

This clone showed up just once. This rearrangement joins TRBV30 to TRBJ1-1; no definite D call. The CDR3 length is 12 residues. Deletions cut 0 bases from V and 11 bases from J, with 13 bases between. Germline CDR1 GTSNPN, CDR2 SVGIG (reference sequence). CDR3 DNA sequence: TGTGCCTGGAGTGTTGGGCCTAGTAACGCTTTCTTT. Its protein product is CAWSVGPSNAFF. Using reference TRBV30 and TRBJ1-1 for the parts outside the CDR3, the full variable domain is SQTIHQWPATLVQPVGSPLSLECTVEGTSNPNLYWYRQAAGRGLQLLFYSVGIGQISSEVPQNLSASRPQDRQFILSSKKLLLSDSGFYLCAWSVGPSNAFFGQGTRLTVV.

V gene TRBV27 combines with J gene TRBJ2-7, with a possible D match to TRBD1 (5 bases). The V end was cut by 5 bases, the J end by 2 bases, with 10 bases between. CDR1 and CDR2 (germline): MNHEY, SMNVEV (reference sequence). CDR3 size: 13 residues. DNA of the CDR3: TGTGCCAGCAGTGTACAGGCAACCTACGAGCAGTACTTC. Protein product: CASSVQATYEQYF.

A few counts support this clone. This chain uses TRBV2 with TRBJ2-5; D unresolved. V was trimmed by 1 base and J by 5 bases, leaving 11 bases between them. The germline gives CDR1 SNHLY, CDR2 FYNNEI. The CDR3 has 14 amino acids. For the CDR3, the DNA is TGTGCCAGCAGTGAAGGGATGCTCCGGGAGACCCAGTACTTC. It specifies CASSEGMLRETQYF.

CDR3 protein: CSVDSPGLAGESYEQYF. The CDR3 DNA is TGCAGCGTTGACTCGCCGGGACTAGCGGGAGAGTCCTACGAGCAGTACTTC. The V call is TRBV29-1, the J call TRBJ2-7; 14 nucleotides align to TRBD2. Germline loops: CDR1 SQVTM, CDR2 ANQGSEA. This CDR3 spans 17 amino acids. Trimming cost V 3 bases and J 1 base; bases outside gene matches: 8.

The chain links TRBV7-3 to TRBJ1-2; D gene uncertain. The CDR3 has 14 residues. Germline V gene lookup returns CDR1 SGHTA and CDR2 FQGTGA. Trimming removed 1 base from V and 8 bases from J, with 14 bases in between. The DNA for the CDR3 is TGTGCCAGCAGCTTAAGTAGTAATCCCGTGGGCTACACCTTC. Translating it yields CASSLSSNPVGYTF.